This TCR beta chain appears in the sequencing data of a study of CDR3 diversity in severe acne. TCRdb itself ran the PCR reads through MiXCR, one entry per CDR3 protein. The sample has about 84,000 distinct CDR3 sequences; 51% are singletons. The V gene's germline CDR1 is SGHVS and CDR2 FQNEAQ. The CDR3 contains 13 residues. Trimming shortened V by 1 base and J by 7 bases, and 10 bases separated the two germline ends. Sample: blood. This TCR came from a male donor in good health, without acne. The V and J genes are TRBV7-8 and TRBJ1-2; D possibly corresponds to TRBD1 (5 bases). This CDR3 reads CASSLVTGAGYTF. The CDR3 nucleotides are TGTGCCAGCAGCTTAGTAACCGGGGCTGGCTACACCTTC.